What follows are 22 T cell receptor beta chains derived from one specimen sequenced in a study of blood T cell repertoires in COVID-19. Only in-frame clones appear in the TCRdb table, and some are missing; sequencing was by immunoSEQ multiplex PCR. Of about 310,000 clones listed, roughly 86% are singletons. What was sequenced was PBMCs or T cells enriched from blood (not recorded which). These receptors were collected from a woman aged 18-30 years who had recovered from COVID-19.

Only one count was recorded for this clone. The genes are TRBV5-1 and TRBJ2-1, with D maybe TRBD2 (5 bases). The germline V and J ends were trimmed by 3 bases and 4 bases, with 11 bases remaining between them. This CDR3 contains 14 residues. CDR1 and CDR2 from the germline V gene are SGHRS and YFSETQ. CDR3 DNA sequence: TGCGCCAGCAGCTCCCTGGACTGGTACAATGAGCAGTTCTTC. Protein sequence: CASSSLDWYNEQFF. The full variable domain, rest sourced from reference TRBV5-1 and TRBJ2-1, is KAGVTQTPRYLIKTRGQQVTLSCSPISGHRSVSWYQQTPGQGLQFLFEYFSETQRNKGNFPGRFSGRQFSNSRSEMNVSTLELGDSALYLCASSSLDWYNEQFFGPGTRLTVL.

This chain joins TRBV2 and TRBJ1-1; D is unclear. Between the trimmed V and J ends, which lost 7 bases and 6 bases, there was a span of 15 bases. Germline CDR1 SNHLY, CDR2 FYNNEI. The CDR3 spans 13 residues. CDR3 coding DNA: TGTGCCAGCATGGGCCCATTGGGCGCTGAAGCTTTCTTT. The encoded protein is CASMGPLGAEAFF.

The CDR3 is CASSSADSPTYEQYF. The CDR3 nucleotides are TGTGCCAGCAGCTCTGCGGACTCCCCGACCTACGAGCAGTACTTC. The gene calls are TRBV5-4 and TRBJ2-7; D possibly corresponds to TRBD2 (5 bases). Germline lookup yields CDR1 SGHNT and CDR2 YYREEE (reference sequence). The CDR3 is 15 residues long. The ends were cut back, 3 bases at V and 2 bases at J, with 15 bases in the middle.

This chain links TRBV4-3 with TRBJ1-2, with 8 bases lining up with TRBD1. In germline, CDR1 is LGHNA, CDR2 YSLEER. The CDR3 is made up of 15 amino acids. The trim removed 0 bases at V and 8 bases at J, leaving 8 bases unmatched. CDR3 loop: CASSQDPTGAGGYTF. CDR3 sequence (DNA): TGCGCCAGCAGCCAAGACCCGACAGGGGCAGGGGGCTACACCTTC.

This clone is a singleton in its sample. The CDR3 DNA reads as TGTGCCAGCAGCTACATAGGACAGGGAAATCAGCCCCAGCATTTT. It translates to CASSYIGQGNQPQHF. This sequence joins TRBV7-2 and TRBJ1-5, with 8 bases identical to TRBD1. The junction had 6 bases not matched to a gene; V was cut back by 4 bases and J by 4 bases. Germline CDR1 is SGHTA and CDR2 is FQGNSA. The CDR3 spans 15 residues. The full variable domain, completed using reference TRBV7-2 and TRBJ1-5, is GAGVSQSPSNKVTEKGKDVELRCDPISGHTALYWYRQSLGQGLEFLIYFQGNSAPDKSGLPSDRFSAERTGGSVSTLTIQRTQQEDSAVYLCASSYIGQGNQPQHFGDGTRLSIL.

The gene calls are TRBV15 and TRBJ1-5, with no clear D. The V end lost 0 bases, the J end lost 4 bases, and 10 bases lay between the germline ends. This CDR3 region has 15 residues. In germline, CDR1 is LNHNV, CDR2 YYDKDF (reference sequence). Here the CDR3 reads CATSRDGVRNQPQHF. The DNA for the CDR3 is TGTGCCACCAGCAGAGATGGCGTGCGGAATCAGCCCCAGCATTTT.

CDR3 sequence: CASSPSRDRGLGAKNIQYF. CDR3 nucleotides: TGCGCCAGCAGCCCGTCCCGGGACAGGGGGCTGGGGGCCAAAAACATTCAGTACTTC. The chain employs TRBV23-1 and TRBJ2-4; 12 positions agree with TRBD1. TRBV23-1 is an open reading frame whose function is uncertain. This CDR3 has 19 residues. With 6 bases clipped from V and 1 base from J, the junction kept 13 bases outside the gene matches.

The rearrangement uses TRBV10-3 and TRBJ2-1; D is ambiguous. The V gene's germline CDR1 is ENHRY and CDR2 SYGVKD. This CDR3 has 13 amino acids. V lost 6 bases to trimming and J lost 10 bases, with 16 bases between them. CDR3 nucleotide sequence: TGTGCCATCAGCGGCTCCCAGGATGGCGAGCAGTTCTTC. It yields the protein CAISGSQDGEQFF.

V is TRBV6-4 and J is TRBJ1-1; 11 nucleotides align to TRBD1. With 3 bases clipped from V and 5 bases from J, the junction kept 5 bases outside the gene matches. Germline loops: CDR1 MRHNA, CDR2 SNTAGT. This CDR3 comprises 15 residues. This CDR3 reads CASSEAGTGGTEAFF. In nucleotides, the CDR3 is TGTGCCAGCAGTGAAGCCGGGACAGGGGGAACTGAAGCTTTCTTT.

The J gene is TRBJ2-5, the V gene TRBV7-2; TRBD2 agrees at 7 bases. Germline V lookup: CDR1 SGHTA, CDR2 FQGNSA. The CDR3 consists of 16 residues. Losses at the gene ends were 1 base for V and 3 bases for J; bases not matched to a gene: 8. The CDR3 is CASSLGLGGIKETQYF. For the CDR3, the DNA is TGTGCCAGCAGCTTAGGTTTGGGGGGGATCAAAGAGACCCAGTACTTC.

The chain joins TRBV2 to TRBJ1-5; possibly TRBD1 for D (5 bases). The V gene lost 8 bases and the J gene lost 3 bases, with 8 bases spanning the gap. The germline CDR1 and CDR2 sequences are SNHLY and FYNNEI. The CDR3 sequence is 12 residues long. DNA of the CDR3: TGTGCCAGCTCCAGGGACAATCAGCCCCAGCATTTT. Translated, it gives CASSRDNQPQHF.

The chain employs TRBV3-1 (or the pseudogene TRBV3-2) and TRBJ1-4; a possible D gene is TRBD1 (6 bases). V lost 0 bases and J lost 7, with 18 bases in between. Germline V CDR1 and CDR2: LGHDT, YNNKEL (reference sequence). The CDR3 runs 17 residues. CDR3 region: CASSQDKVGHRREKLFF. DNA of the CDR3: TGTGCCAGCAGCCAAGATAAGGTGGGACACCGGCGTGAAAAACTGTTTTTT.

As DNA, the CDR3 is TGTGCCAGCAGCTTAGGAGGGGACAGGGGGCGGCAGCCCCAGCATTTT. This codes for CASSLGGDRGRQPQHF. The genes are TRBV7-2 and TRBJ1-5; 12 bases agree with TRBD1. The CDR3 consists of 16 residues. Germline loops: CDR1 SGHTA, CDR2 FQGNSA. V was pared by 1 base and J by 7 bases, with 5 bases of the junction left unmatched.

The chain recombines TRBV28 with TRBJ2-1, with D possibly matching TRBD1 (6 bases). This CDR3 comprises 15 residues. The V end was cut by 5 bases, the J end by 2 bases, with 13 bases between. CDR1 and CDR2 (germline): MDHEN, SYDVKM. The CDR3 loop is CASSPTGWTYNEQFF. The CDR3 DNA sequence: TGTGCCAGCAGTCCGACAGGATGGACCTACAATGAGCAGTTCTTC.

This sequence joins TRBV7-3 and TRBJ2-3, with TRBD2 matching 7 bases. V dropped 5 bases and J dropped 1; count of bases not matched to a gene: 9. Germline V gene data show CDR1 as SGHTA and CDR2 as FQGTGA. This CDR3 region has 16 residues. This CDR3 is CASSPQGGWGTDTQYF. The CDR3 DNA is TGTGCCAGCAGCCCCCAGGGAGGGTGGGGCACAGATACGCAGTATTTT.

CDR3 in DNA: TGTGCCAGCTCAGTTCGACTGGCCAGCGGGGAAGAGACCCAGTACTTC. This sequence encodes CASSVRLASGEETQYF. The V and J genes are TRBV18 and TRBJ2-5, with TRBD2 matching over 7 bases. In germline, CDR1 is KGHSH, CDR2 LQKENI. The CDR3 is 16 residues long. Trimming took 5 bases from V and 3 from J; bases not matched to a gene: 12.

The chain joins TRBV15 to TRBJ1-1, with a possible D match to TRBD1 (5 bases). CDR1 is LNHNV, CDR2 YYDKDF, per germline (reference sequence). The V end lost 8 bases, the J end lost 6 bases, and 16 bases lay between the germline ends. The CDR3 covers 13 residues. CDR3 DNA sequence: TGTGCCACCCTGCAGACAGAGGAGCCTGAAGCTTTCTTT. Translating gives CATLQTEEPEAFF.

The chain has TRBV6-4 and TRBJ2-1; 9 nucleotides align to TRBD1. After removal of 2 bases from V and 4 bases from J, the junction contained 6 bases not matched to a gene. This CDR3 is built from 16 residues. Germline lookup yields CDR1 MRHNA and CDR2 SNTAGT. This chain's CDR3 is CASSDQRTGDYNEQFF. The CDR3 DNA reads as TGTGCCAGCAGTGACCAAAGGACAGGGGATTACAATGAGCAGTTCTTC.

This chain joins TRBV3-1 (or the pseudogene TRBV3-2) and TRBJ1-2, with D possibly matching TRBD1 (5 bases). V was pared by 0 bases and J by 0 bases, with 14 bases between. Germline CDR1 and CDR2: LGHDT and YNNKEL (reference sequence). CDR3 length equals 17 residues. The CDR3 nucleotides are TGTGCCAGCAGCCAAGATGGGGCCGGGCGGCCTAACTATGGCTACACCTTC. It translates to CASSQDGAGRPNYGYTF.

The chain employs TRBV5-4 and TRBJ2-7; D remains ambiguous. CDR3 size: 14 residues. Trimming removed 2 bases at V and 4 bases at J, with 13 bases between. Germline V gene data show CDR1 as SGHNT and CDR2 as YYREEE (reference sequence). The CDR3 DNA is TGTGCCAGCAGCTTACCCTATCCCGGGTACGAGCAGTACTTC. Amino acids: CASSLPYPGYEQYF.

This clone has just a few counts. The chain joins TRBV5-4 to TRBJ1-1; 7 bases map to TRBD1. This CDR3 is 15 amino acids long. Germline V gene sequence: CDR1 SGHNT, CDR2 YYREEE (reference sequence). Germline trimming cut 4 bases from V and 4 bases from J; bases unmatched to any gene: 10. In nucleotides, the CDR3 is TGTGCCAGCAGCCAATCCAGGGGGTCCGGCACTGAAGCTTTCTTT. This sequence encodes CASSQSRGSGTEAFF.

The chain carries TRBV6-2 or TRBV6-3 and TRBJ2-3, with D possibly TRBD2 on 6 matching bases. Trimming left V 6 bases short and J 0 bases short, with 19 bases between. The germline V gene has CDR1 MNHEY and CDR2 SVGEGT. The CDR3 consists of 17 residues. This chain's CDR3 is CASSSPYSGVSTDTQYF. The DNA for the CDR3 is TGTGCCAGCAGCTCCCCGTATAGCGGAGTAAGCACAGATACGCAGTATTTT.